Below are 30 T cell receptor beta chains sequenced from a single sample in a study of cytomegalovirus exposure and HLA in healthy donors. The PCR used 60 Vbeta and 13 Jbeta primers. Method: immunoSEQ multiplex PCR; TCRdb's copy keeps in-frame clones and lacks some. The data contain some 130,000 clones, over 75% of them singletons. Material for sequencing was PBMCs. Every receptor here comes from a woman aged 45-65 years in good health and CMV-seropositive.

The gene calls are TRBV6-6 and TRBJ1-2, with 8 nucleotides matching TRBD1. This CDR3 has 14 amino acids. V lost 5 bases and J lost 4; bases outside the gene matches: 6. Per germline, CDR1 MNHNY and CDR2 SVGAGI (reference sequence). CDR3 loop: CASSPTTGAYGYTF. CDR3 coding DNA: TGTGCCAGCAGTCCCACGACAGGGGCCTATGGCTACACCTTC.

The sample holds one count of this clone. V gene TRBV7-3 combines with J gene TRBJ2-7, with 7 bases that match TRBD1. Trimming took 4 bases from V and 3 from J; bases not matched to a gene: 9. Germline assignment: CDR1 SGHTA and CDR2 FQGTGA. This CDR3 region has 15 residues. The CDR3 spells CASSSYTQGVYEQYF. CDR3 bases: TGTGCCAGCAGCTCCTATACTCAGGGGGTCTACGAGCAGTACTTC.

The chain employs TRBV18 and TRBJ2-7; 7 bases align to TRBD2. V shed 5 bases, J shed 0 bases, and the junction held 7 bases outside the gene matches. Per the germline V gene, CDR1 is KGHSH and CDR2 is LQKENI. The CDR3 extends over 15 amino acids. DNA for the CDR3: TGTGCCAGCTCAGCGGGGGACCTCCGCTCCTACGAGCAGTACTTC. Protein product: CASSAGDLRSYEQYF.

This clone was seen only once. The chain joins TRBV11-3 to TRBJ2-5; 8 bases line up with TRBD2. The germline V gene encodes CDR1 SGHNT and CDR2 YENEEA. Trimming took 5 bases from V and 4 from J; bases not matched to a gene: 12. This CDR3 spans 16 amino acids. The DNA of the CDR3 is TGTGCCAGCAGCCCGGGACTAGGAATGGGGGGAGAGACCCAGTACTTC. This gives the protein CASSPGLGMGGETQYF.

The J gene is TRBJ1-1, the V gene TRBV5-1, with TRBD1 identical over 7 bases. Germline assignment: CDR1 SGHRS and CDR2 YFSETQ. V lost 0 bases, J lost 3 bases, and 2 bases stayed unmatched. The CDR3 is made up of 14 amino acids. For the CDR3, the DNA is TGCGCCAGCAGCTTGGTGGGACAGCACACTGAAGCTTTCTTT. The encoded protein is CASSLVGQHTEAFF.

This clone was detected once. V usage is TRBV29-1 and J usage is TRBJ1-5, with 10 bases matching TRBD1. Trimming at V came to 7 bases and at J to 3 bases, leaving 6 bases not matched to a gene. The CDR3 has 14 amino acids. Germline values: CDR1 SQVTM, CDR2 ANQGSEA. The CDR3 spells CSAWTGGNNQPQHF. CDR3 in DNA: TGCAGCGCCTGGACAGGGGGGAACAATCAGCCCCAGCATTTT.

The chain combines TRBV9 with TRBJ1-5; a possible D gene is TRBD1 (6 bases). Germline V CDR1 and CDR2: SGDLS, YYNGEE. Trimming shortened V by 0 bases and J by 5 bases, and 9 bases separated the two germline ends. CDR3 length equals 14 residues. CDR3 amino acids: CASSVEGGDQPQHF. Written as DNA, the CDR3 is TGTGCCAGCAGCGTAGAAGGGGGGGATCAGCCCCAGCATTTT.

V gene TRBV1 combines with J gene TRBJ2-3; TRBD2 was called by the table and not checked on the DNA. TRBV1 corresponds to a pseudogene. The CDR3 is 16 amino acids. This CDR3 is CTSSQVAGTKTDTQYF. The DNA of the CDR3 is TGCACCAGCAGCCAAGTAGCCGGTACTAAGACAGATACGCAGTATTTT.

This clone has a handful of counts. The genes are TRBV5-1 and TRBJ2-1, with D unclear. There are 18 residues in the CDR3. V gave up 0 bases and J gave up 1 base, with 17 bases separating them. Germline lookup yields CDR1 SGHRS and CDR2 YFSETQ. CDR3 coding DNA: TGCGCCAGCAGCTTGGTAGCAGATCCCTGGAGTTCCTACAATGAGCAGTTCTTC. This translates into CASSLVADPWSSYNEQFF.

This clone was counted only a few times. The V and J genes are TRBV18 and TRBJ2-1, with TRBD2 matching 7 bases. This CDR3 contains 16 residues. Germline CDR1 is KGHSH and CDR2 is LQKENI. The V segment lost 1 base and the J segment 9 bases; nucleotides outside the gene matches: 12. Here the CDR3 reads CASSPREGKGLSEQFF. The CDR3 bases are TGTGCCAGCTCACCACGGGAGGGTAAGGGACTCAGTGAGCAGTTCTTC.

The rearrangement links TRBV27 to TRBJ2-7; 7 bases line up with TRBD1. The CDR3 runs to 14 residues. Germline V gene sequence: CDR1 MNHEY, CDR2 SMNVEV (reference sequence). The V gene end was trimmed by 4 bases and the J gene end by 2 bases; junction bases not matched to a gene: 5. The CDR3 region is CASSWRQGAYEQYF. As DNA, the CDR3 is TGTGCCAGCAGTTGGAGACAGGGAGCCTACGAGCAGTACTTC.

Worth noting for this clone: At one end the junction does not follow the germline gene, possibly because of a read error. The chain combines TRBV4-3 with TRBJ2-1, with TRBD2 matching over 10 bases. The germline CDR1 and CDR2 sequences are LGHNA and YSLEER. CDR3 length: 15 amino acids. The CDR3 protein is CASSLQRGGYHEQFF. The CDR3 coding sequence is TGCGCCAGCAGCCTTCAGCGGGGGGGCTACCATGAGCAGTTCTTC.

The sample holds one count of this clone. The gene calls are TRBV7-6 and TRBJ2-3, with a possible D match to TRBD2 (5 bases). Trimming took 5 bases from V and 11 from J, leaving 17 bases between them. The CDR3 runs to 13 residues. The germline V gene has CDR1 SGHVS and CDR2 FNYEAQ. The CDR3 loop is CASSPRTGDEQYF. As DNA, the CDR3 is TGTGCCAGCAGCCCCCGGACTGGGGATGAGCAGTATTTT.

The chain is built from TRBV29-1 and TRBJ2-7, with 10 nucleotides matching TRBD1. The CDR3 spans 13 residues. V shed 7 bases and J 7 bases; nucleotides not matched to a gene: 10. CDR1 and CDR2 (germline): SQVTM, ANQGSEA. This chain's CDR3 is CSAQMRTGGEQYF. The CDR3 DNA is TGCAGCGCCCAGATGAGGACAGGGGGAGAGCAGTACTTC.

This rearrangement joins TRBV11-2 to TRBJ2-7; D not resolved. Germline V gives CDR1 SGHAT, CDR2 FQNNGV. CDR3 size: 12 residues. V was cut by 3 bases and J by 3 bases, with 6 bases left in between. CDR3 in amino acids: CASSFYYYEQYF. CDR3 bases: TGTGCCAGCAGCTTTTACTACTACGAGCAGTACTTC.

V usage is TRBV7-9 and J usage is TRBJ1-3; no reliable D call. From germline, CDR1 is SEHNR and CDR2 FQNEAQ (reference sequence). This CDR3 region has 14 residues. Trimming shortened V by 0 bases and J by 8 bases, and 11 bases separated the two germline ends. The DNA of the CDR3 is TGTGCCAGCAGCTTAGCCCGCGCAGGATACACCATATATTTT. Translating it yields CASSLARAGYTIYF.

V usage is TRBV5-5 and J usage is TRBJ2-7; 10 bases map to TRBD1. V lost 3 bases, J lost 12 bases, and 21 bases stayed unmatched. The CDR3 sequence is 17 residues long. Germline CDR1 SGHKS, CDR2 YYEKEE (reference sequence). The DNA of the CDR3 is TGTGCCAGCAGCTGGGGACAGGGGCTTTCCGCGCTGGGGGATACGTACTTC. The encoded protein is CASSWGQGLSALGDTYF.

V gene TRBV18 combines with J gene TRBJ1-1; TRBD1 aligns across 8 bases. Trimming cost V 8 bases and J 0 bases; bases outside gene matches: 5. The CDR3 loop spans 14 amino acids. The germline gives CDR1 KGHSH, CDR2 LQKENI. CDR3 protein: CASRRTGMNTEAFF. The CDR3 DNA reads as TGTGCCAGCCGGCGGACAGGGATGAACACTGAAGCTTTCTTT.

The rearrangement links TRBV5-1 to TRBJ2-7, with 9 bases identical to TRBD2. Looked up from germline, CDR1 is SGHRS and CDR2 is YFSETQ. The CDR3 covers 15 residues. The V segment lost 0 bases and the J segment 0 bases; nucleotides outside the gene matches: 1. CDR3 sequence: CASSLGGGASYEQYF. The CDR3 DNA sequence: TGCGCCAGCAGCTTGGGCGGGGGGGCCTCCTACGAGCAGTACTTC. Drawing the rest from reference TRBV5-1 and TRBJ2-7, the complete variable domain is KAGVTQTPRYLIKTRGQQVTLSCSPISGHRSVSWYQQTPGQGLQFLFEYFSETQRNKGNFPGRFSGRQFSNSRSEMNVSTLELGDSALYLCASSLGGGASYEQYFGPGTRLTVT.

The rearrangement uses TRBV21-1 and TRBJ2-6; TRBD2, the table's D call, lacks a check against the DNA. TRBV21-1 corresponds to a pseudogene. This CDR3 comprises 17 residues. The CDR3 DNA follows: TGTGCCAGCAGCATTCCCTCGAGGGTTCCTGGGGCCAACGTCCTGACTTTC. It is translated as CASSIPSRVPGANVLTF.

V usage is TRBV7-8 and J usage is TRBJ1-1; D gene ambiguous. With 0 bases removed from V and 1 base from J, the gap between germline ends came to 9 bases. This CDR3 is built from 15 residues. Germline V gene sequence: CDR1 SGHVS, CDR2 FQNEAQ. In nucleotides, the CDR3 is TGTGCCAGCAGCTTAGCAGGCCAGCGGAACACTGAAGCTTTCTTT. Its protein product is CASSLAGQRNTEAFF.

The V and J genes are TRBV2 and TRBJ1-5; tentative D call: TRBD1 (5 bases). Germline V gene sequence: CDR1 SNHLY, CDR2 FYNNEI. V was cut by 8 bases and J by 2 bases, with 13 bases left in between. The CDR3 is made up of 14 amino acids. In DNA form, the CDR3 reads TGTGCCAGCTCTCAGGGCCGGGGCAATCAGCCCCAGCATTTT. This encodes CASSQGRGNQPQHF.

V gene TRBV2 combines with J gene TRBJ2-5; the D gene is possibly TRBD2 (6 bases). The CDR3 has 14 residues. Germline CDR1 and CDR2: SNHLY and FYNNEI. The V end was cut by 2 bases, the J end by 4 bases, with 11 bases between. The CDR3 sequence is CASSENRDLETQYF. The DNA for the CDR3 is TGTGCCAGCAGTGAAAACCGGGACTTAGAGACCCAGTACTTC.

This clone was found a few times. The J gene is TRBJ2-2, the V gene TRBV29-1, with TRBD1 matching 7 bases. With 6 bases clipped from V and 2 bases from J, the junction kept 6 bases outside the gene matches. Germline V gene lookup returns CDR1 SQVTM and CDR2 ANQGSEA. The CDR3 loop spans 14 amino acids. For the CDR3, the DNA is TGCAGCGTGCGCCGGGACAGCAACACCGGGGAGCTGTTTTTT. Amino acids: CSVRRDSNTGELFF.

This clone has only a few counts. V is TRBV2 and J is TRBJ1-3, with TRBD1 as a possible D gene (5 bases). Germline CDR1 is SNHLY and CDR2 is FYNNEI. V shed 7 bases and J shed 0 bases, with 10 bases lying between them. This CDR3 spans 14 amino acids. CDR3 sequence: CASISDISGNTIYF. As DNA, the CDR3 is TGTGCCAGCATTTCGGACATCTCTGGAAACACCATATATTTT.

The chain is built from TRBV28 and TRBJ1-2; D gene unclear. CDR3 length: 14 amino acids. The V end lost 6 bases, the J end lost 6 bases, and 17 bases lay between the germline ends. CDR1 is MDHEN, CDR2 SYDVKM, per germline. As DNA, the CDR3 is TGTGCCAGCAGCCCTCAACCCCCCCCGGATGGCTACACCTTC. This codes for CASSPQPPPDGYTF.

CDR3 bases: TGTGCCAGCAGTTTAGCGGGGGGATTAAAAGAGACCCAGTACTTC. Translation: CASSLAGGLKETQYF. The J gene is TRBJ2-5, the V gene TRBV28; 8 positions agree with TRBD2. Germline values: CDR1 MDHEN, CDR2 SYDVKM. With V trimmed by 2 bases and J by 3 bases, 5 bases remained unmatched. The CDR3 runs 15 residues.

This chain links TRBV7-2 with TRBJ2-2; D is perhaps TRBD1 (5 bases). With 5 bases removed from V and 0 bases from J, the gap between germline ends came to 16 bases. The CDR3 extends over 17 amino acids. Germline CDR1 reads SGHTA; CDR2 reads FQGNSA. The CDR3 spells CASSVPGFSANTGELFF. As DNA, the CDR3 is TGTGCCAGCAGCGTCCCAGGGTTTTCGGCGAACACCGGGGAGCTGTTTTTT.

V is TRBV2 and J is TRBJ1-6; TRBD1 matches 8 bases. The CDR3 has 15 residues. Germline V lookup: CDR1 SNHLY, CDR2 FYNNEI. The trim removed 6 bases at V and 9 bases at J, leaving 10 bases unmatched. CDR3 DNA sequence: TGTGCCAGCAGAGACGGGACAGGATCGAGTTCACCCCTCCACTTT. It codes for CASRDGTGSSSPLHF.

V and J are TRBV18 and TRBJ1-3; the D is unclear. The V end was cut by 3 bases, the J end by 0 bases, with 9 bases between. Germline CDR1 is KGHSH and CDR2 is LQKENI. The CDR3 runs to 15 residues. This CDR3 is CASSPLTTSGNTIYF. The CDR3 DNA sequence: TGTGCCAGCTCACCCCTAACCACCTCTGGAAACACCATATATTTT.